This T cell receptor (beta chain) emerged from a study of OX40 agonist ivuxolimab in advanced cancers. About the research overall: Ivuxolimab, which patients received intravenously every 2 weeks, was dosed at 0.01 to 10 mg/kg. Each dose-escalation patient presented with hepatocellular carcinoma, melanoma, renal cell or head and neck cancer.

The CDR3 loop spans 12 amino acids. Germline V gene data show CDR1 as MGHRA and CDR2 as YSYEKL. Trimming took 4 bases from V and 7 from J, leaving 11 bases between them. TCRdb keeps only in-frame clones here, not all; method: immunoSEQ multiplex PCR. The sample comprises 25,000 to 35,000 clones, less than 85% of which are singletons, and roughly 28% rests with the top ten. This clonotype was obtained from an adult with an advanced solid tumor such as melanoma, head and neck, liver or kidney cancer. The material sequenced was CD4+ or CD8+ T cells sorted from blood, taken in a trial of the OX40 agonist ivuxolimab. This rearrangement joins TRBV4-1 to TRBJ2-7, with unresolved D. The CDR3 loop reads CASSRTGREQYF. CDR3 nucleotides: TGCGCCAGCAGCCGAACTGGACGGGAGCAGTACTTC.